This paragraph reports one TCR beta chain. Its target is not known. Germline CDR1 is SGHRS and CDR2 is YFSETQ. Trimming at V came to 2 bases and at J to 6 bases, leaving 11 bases not matched to a gene. The CDR3 covers 16 residues. The data were taken from a study of cytomegalovirus exposure and HLA in healthy donors. Study as a whole: A prior analysis found 117 million unique TCR beta sequences from around 180 million T cells. Of more than 350 genotyped donors, 70% to 85% clustered with self-reported Caucasian donors.

Notes on the study in general: Segments of the TCR beta V type were, in most cases, productive about 87% or about 30% of the time in an earlier analysis. Reportedly, HLA-A and HLA-B alleles of most subjects were accurately predicted from TCR beta.

Vbeta (60) and Jbeta (13) primers were used in the PCR. Assay: immunoSEQ multiplex PCR; the TCRdb copy retains only in-frame clones and omits some. The sample shows 150,000 to 180,000 clones, roughly 80% of them seen only once. This chain connects TRBV5-1 to TRBJ1-2; 9 bases are a match to TRBD1. The TCR was taken from a woman aged 40 to 50 in good health and CMV-seronegative. The sequenced material came from PBMCs. DNA for the CDR3: TGCGCCAGCAGCTTTCCACAGGGGGCGGCTGCGGATGGCTACACCTTC. Protein sequence: CASSFPQGAAADGYTF. Complete variable domain (other parts from reference TRBV5-1 and TRBJ1-2): KAGVTQTPRYLIKTRGQQVTLSCSPISGHRSVSWYQQTPGQGLQFLFEYFSETQRNKGNFPGRFSGRQFSNSRSEMNVSTLELGDSALYLCASSFPQGAAADGYTFGSGTRLTVV.